Following are 27 T cell receptor beta chains from one sample sequenced in a study of cytotoxic CD8 clonotypes in ibrutinib-treated CLL. Only in-frame clones appear in the TCRdb table, and some are missing; sequencing was by immunoSEQ multiplex PCR. The sample gives some 200,000 clones, 70% to 75% of which show up once; approximately 5.9% is in the top ten. The sequencing used PBMCs, collected after 12 months of ibrutinib treatment. All receptors come from a human donor with chronic lymphocytic leukemia.

The V call is TRBV6-5, the J call TRBJ2-2; TRBD2 agrees at 7 bases. Germline V lookup: CDR1 MNHEY, CDR2 SVGAGI. V lost 7 bases to trimming and J lost 4 bases; unmatched junction nucleotides: 9. The CDR3 consists of 15 residues. CDR3 loop: CASIVGGSPTGELFF. The CDR3 nucleotides read TGTGCCAGCATAGTGGGCGGGAGCCCCACCGGGGAGCTGTTTTTT.

CDR3 bases: TGTGCCAGCAGTTACGGATGGGGAGCTAACTATGGCTACACCTTC. It specifies CASSYGWGANYGYTF. This chain uses TRBV6-5 with TRBJ1-2; no clear D gene. V was clipped by 2 bases and J by 0 bases, with 10 bases between them. This CDR3 contains 15 residues. CDR1 is MNHEY and CDR2 is SVGAGI in the germline V gene.

This chain connects TRBV19 to TRBJ2-1, with 9 bases that match TRBD1. Losses at the gene ends were 4 bases for V and 5 bases for J; bases not matched to a gene: 3. The germline V gene has CDR1 LNHDA and CDR2 SQIVND (reference sequence). This CDR3 has 14 amino acids. DNA of the CDR3: TGTGCCAGTAGTAGACAGGGGGACCACAATGAGCAGTTCTTC. It specifies CASSRQGDHNEQFF.

The chain has TRBV7-8 and TRBJ2-1, with D possibly matching TRBD2 (5 bases). The CDR3 loop spans 16 amino acids. Germline V lookup: CDR1 SGHVS, CDR2 FQNEAQ. Trimming shortened V by 1 base and J by 3 bases, and 13 bases separated the two germline ends. The CDR3 sequence: CASSLGVQRYYNEQFF. The CDR3 coding sequence is TGTGCCAGCAGCTTAGGTGTGCAGCGGTACTACAATGAGCAGTTCTTC.

This clone was found once. The chain is built from TRBV6-5 and TRBJ1-5; weak D call: TRBD1 (5 bases). This CDR3 spans 16 amino acids. Germline CDR1 MNHEY, CDR2 SVGAGI. V shed 0 bases and J shed 6 bases, with 15 bases lying between them. The CDR3 region is CASSYSWGVVGQPQHF. In DNA, the CDR3 is TGTGCCAGCAGTTACTCGTGGGGCGTCGTTGGTCAGCCCCAGCATTTT.

V is TRBV7-2 and J is TRBJ2-7; 9 bases fit TRBD2. Trimming removed 6 bases from V and 5 bases from J; junction bases left unmatched: 20. This CDR3 has 18 amino acids. The germline gives CDR1 SGHTA, CDR2 FQGNSA. Written as DNA, the CDR3 is TGTGCCAGCAGACCCGGGGGGGGGCTAGCGGGATCCCCGGACGAGCAGTACTTC. Its protein product is CASRPGGGLAGSPDEQYF.

The chain couples TRBV7-2 to TRBJ2-6; D call uncertain. The germline gives CDR1 SGHTA, CDR2 FQGNSA. The CDR3 has 15 amino acids. Trimming shortened V by 5 bases and J by 1 base, and 9 bases separated the two germline ends. Written as DNA, the CDR3 is TGTGCCAGCAGCCCCCAAATTTCTGGGGCCAACGTCCTGACTTTC. It yields the protein CASSPQISGANVLTF.

The chain has TRBV10-1 and TRBJ2-4; tentative D call: TRBD1 (6 bases). CDR3 length equals 12 residues. V was cut by 3 bases and J by 10 bases, with 10 bases left in between. Per the germline V gene, CDR1 is WNHNN and CDR2 is SYGVQD (reference sequence). CDR3 bases: TGCGCCAGCAGTGACAGTACAGGGATTCAGTACTTC. Translating it yields CASSDSTGIQYF.

The J gene is TRBJ1-1, the V gene TRBV4-2; D uncertain. Germline CDR1 LGHNA, CDR2 YNFKEQ. This CDR3 has 12 residues. V shed 1 base and J shed 3 bases, with 3 bases lying between them. CDR3 nucleotide sequence: TGTGCCAGCAGCCAAGCCTACACTGAAGCTTTCTTT. This translates into CASSQAYTEAFF.

Written as DNA, the CDR3 is TGTGCCAGCAGCTTCCCCGACCCCGGGTACCAAGAGACCCAGTACTTC. Translating it yields CASSFPDPGYQETQYF. The J gene is TRBJ2-5, the V gene TRBV7-2, with unresolved D. Trimming removed 3 bases from V and 0 bases from J, with 14 bases in between. CDR1 and CDR2 from the germline V gene are SGHTA and FQGNSA. CDR3 length: 16 residues.

This clone was seen once. The chain joins TRBV5-1 to TRBJ1-2, with a tentative D call TRBD1 (5 bases). V was shortened by 0 bases and J by 8 bases, with 11 bases between the two germline ends. This CDR3 comprises 13 residues. Germline V gene sequence: CDR1 SGHRS, CDR2 YFSETQ. CDR3 in DNA: TGCGCCAGCAGCTTGGTTTCCGGGGACGGCTACACCTTC. It specifies CASSLVSGDGYTF.

The chain uses TRBV6-5 and TRBJ2-1; 10 bases are shared with TRBD2. Germline V gene sequence: CDR1 MNHEY, CDR2 SVGAGI. Trimming at V came to 0 bases and at J to 9 bases, leaving 8 bases not matched to a gene. This CDR3 region has 16 residues. The CDR3 sequence: CASSYSNLAGEVEQFF. Here the CDR3 DNA reads TGTGCCAGCAGTTACTCGAACCTAGCGGGAGAGGTTGAGCAGTTCTTC.

The chain joins TRBV29-1 to TRBJ1-1; a weak D match, TRBD1 (5 bases). V shed 7 bases and J shed 6 bases, with 21 bases lying between them. Germline CDR1 is SQVTM and CDR2 is ANQGSEA. The CDR3 is 14 residues long. CDR3 DNA: TGCAGCGCTCAGGGAATGAACGGGAGCCCTGAAGCTTTCTTT. Its protein product is CSAQGMNGSPEAFF.

The sample holds a few counts of this clone. This rearrangement joins TRBV2 to TRBJ2-7; 8 nucleotides match TRBD1. The germline gives CDR1 SNHLY, CDR2 FYNNEI. This CDR3 has 13 amino acids. The V and J ends lost 7 bases and 6 bases, in that order; junction bases with no gene match: 8. CDR3 in DNA: TGTGCCAGCATTCCCTGGACAGGGAGCGAGCAGTACTTC. It codes for CASIPWTGSEQYF. The variable domain in full, with the rest retrieved from reference TRBV2 and TRBJ2-7, is EPEVTQTPSHQVTQMGQEVILRCVPISNHLYFYWYRQILGQKVEFLVSFYNNEISEKSEIFDDQFSVERPDGSNFTLKIRSTKLEDSAMYFCASIPWTGSEQYFGPGTRLTVT.

The chain combines TRBV28 with TRBJ2-3; the D is unclear. The CDR3 extends over 13 amino acids. V was clipped by 7 bases and J by 2 bases, with 10 bases between them. Germline V gene sequence: CDR1 MDHEN, CDR2 SYDVKM. The CDR3 sequence is CASKLPYTDTQYF. Here the CDR3 DNA reads TGTGCCAGCAAATTACCATACACAGATACGCAGTATTTT.

The chain uses TRBV5-6 and TRBJ2-1; 8 bases are shared with TRBD1. Germline CDR1 SGHDT, CDR2 YYEEEE. This CDR3 spans 14 amino acids. Trimming took 1 base from V and 8 from J; bases not matched to a gene: 5. DNA of the CDR3: TGTGCCAGCAGCTTGCTGGACAGGGTCGATGAGCAGTTCTTC. Protein: CASSLLDRVDEQFF.

This clone has only a few counts. This chain uses TRBV20-1 with TRBJ1-2, with D unresolved. The CDR3 has 11 amino acids. Looked up from germline, CDR1 is DFQATT and CDR2 is SNEGSKA (reference sequence). With 1 base removed from V and 6 bases from J, the gap between germline ends came to 6 bases. The DNA of the CDR3 is TGCAGTGCTAGAGGGGGTGATGGCTACACCTTC. Protein: CSARGGDGYTF.

This clone appeared a few times. V and J are TRBV6-5 and TRBJ1-6; 7 nucleotides match TRBD1. CDR3 size: 15 residues. Trimming cost V 1 base and J 7 bases; bases outside gene matches: 4. The V gene's germline CDR1 is MNHEY and CDR2 SVGAGI. The CDR3 loop reads CASSYLAQGNSPLHF. The CDR3 DNA follows: TGTGCCAGCAGTTACTTGGCACAGGGGAATTCACCCCTCCACTTT.

The V gene is TRBV18, the J gene TRBJ1-3; TRBD1 is a possible D gene (6 bases). From germline, CDR1 is KGHSH and CDR2 LQKENI. This CDR3 is built from 17 residues. The V and J ends lost 2 bases and 3 bases respectively, with 17 bases between them. The CDR3 loop reads CASSPLVGGGDGNTIYF. DNA of the CDR3: TGTGCCAGCTCACCATTGGTAGGAGGGGGAGATGGAAACACCATATATTTT.

The chain employs TRBV15 and TRBJ1-2; TRBD1 agrees at 10 bases. V lost 3 bases, J lost 7 bases, and 5 bases stayed unmatched. This CDR3 region has 14 residues. Germline loops: CDR1 LNHNV, CDR2 YYDKDF (reference sequence). The chain's CDR3 is CATSSGQGVGGYTF. The CDR3 DNA reads TGTGCCACCAGCAGCGGACAGGGGGTCGGTGGCTACACCTTC.

This rearrangement joins TRBV30 to TRBJ1-5, with TRBD1 matching 7 bases. Germline-derived CDR1 and CDR2 are GTSNPN and SVGIG (reference sequence). The CDR3 has 14 residues. After removal of 4 bases from V and 5 bases from J, the junction contained 8 bases not matched to a gene. The CDR3 here is CAWTVKQGYQPQHF. CDR3 nucleotide sequence: TGTGCCTGGACAGTCAAACAGGGGTATCAGCCCCAGCATTTT.

For the CDR3, the DNA is TGTGCCAGCAGTTCCATCTCTGGGGCCAACGTCCTGACTTTC. This translates into CASSSISGANVLTF. The chain carries TRBV27 and TRBJ2-6; D call uncertain. The CDR3 is 14 residues long. Germline CDR1 is MNHEY and CDR2 is SMNVEV (reference sequence). Trimming took off 4 bases at V and 0 bases at J, with 4 bases between the two ends.

V usage is TRBV19 and J usage is TRBJ1-1; D call uncertain. Germline-derived CDR1 and CDR2 are LNHDA and SQIVND (reference sequence). This CDR3 is built from 12 residues. Between the trimmed V and J ends, which lost 7 bases and 11 bases, there was a span of 17 bases. Here the CDR3 DNA reads TGTGCCAGTACGCCGCGCGCCCCAGCCGCTTTCTTT. This translates into CASTPRAPAAFF.

The rearrangement links TRBV19 to TRBJ1-2, with D perhaps matching TRBD1 (6 bases). The CDR3 has 14 amino acids. Germline V gene sequence: CDR1 LNHDA, CDR2 SQIVND (reference sequence). Deletions cut 3 bases from V and 4 bases from J, with 12 bases between. The CDR3 DNA is TGTGCCAGTAGTATCCAAGGGGGAGTCTATGGCTACACCTTC. Encoded protein: CASSIQGGVYGYTF.

This chain connects TRBV7-9 to TRBJ1-2, with TRBD1 matching over 11 bases. This CDR3 has 15 residues. The J segment lost 6 bases and the V segment lost 5 bases, leaving 8 bases of the junction unmatched. Per germline, CDR1 SEHNR and CDR2 FQNEAQ (reference sequence). This CDR3 is CASSARGQGVDGYTF. The CDR3 DNA reads TGTGCCAGCAGCGCCAGGGGACAGGGGGTAGATGGCTACACCTTC. Variable domain in full (rest from reference TRBV7-9 and TRBJ1-2): DTGVSQNPRHKITKRGQNVTFRCDPISEHNRLYWYRQTLGQGPEFLTYFQNEAQLEKSRLLSDRFSAERPKGSFSTLEIQRTEQGDSAMYLCASSARGQGVDGYTFGSGTRLTVV.

The table lists this clone with a count of one. The rearrangement uses TRBV6-6 and TRBJ1-2, with D unresolved. Germline CDR1 MNHNY, CDR2 SVGAGI (reference sequence). The V end was cut by 2 bases, the J end by 6 bases, with 10 bases between. The CDR3 is 13 residues long. DNA of the CDR3: TGTGCCAGCAGTTACCCCCACGGAGATGGCTACACCTTC. It codes for CASSYPHGDGYTF.

Here the CDR3 reads CASSLDLGGQGLWNTEAFF. The DNA of the CDR3 is TGTGCCAGCAGCTTAGATCTGGGGGGACAGGGGTTGTGGAACACTGAAGCTTTCTTT. The rearrangement links TRBV11-2 to TRBJ1-1; 10 bases map to TRBD1. The CDR3 extends over 19 amino acids. V shed 0 bases and J 1 base; nucleotides not matched to a gene: 11. The germline V gene encodes CDR1 SGHAT and CDR2 FQNNGV.